This entry lists 4 T cell receptor beta chains sequenced from one sample in a study of T cells in women clearing cervical HPV infection. Generated by immunoSEQ multiplex PCR, the TCRdb table keeps only in-frame clones and is missing some. This sample's table reports tens of thousands of clones. The sequenced sample consisted of blood buffy coat. These receptors all come from a woman between 18 and 75 years old with a cervical HPV16 infection that either progressed to CIN3+ or cleared (not recorded which).

On this clone itself: The read ends 3 residues shy of where the CDR3 ends; the end is completed using the germline J gene. The chain is built from TRBV6-2 or TRBV6-3 and TRBJ2-7; 7 positions agree with TRBD2. The CDR3 is 15 amino acids. Germline CDR1 MNHEY, CDR2 SVGEGT. J gave up 2 bases and V 6 bases, and 10 bases lay outside the gene matches. The CDR3 region is CASSWGGGFTYEQYF. The sequenced part of the CDR3 DNA is TGTGCCAGCAGCTGGGGGGGAGGTTTTACCTACGAG.

A note on this clone: With the read ending 3 residues before the CDR3 end, the germline J gene is used to fill in that end. The rearrangement links TRBV18 to TRBJ1-5; 9 bases fit TRBD1. The CDR3 totals 17 residues. V trimming: 6 bases; J trimming: 1 base; junction bases outside the gene matches: 10. Germline CDR1 reads KGHSH; CDR2 reads LQKENI. The sequenced part of the CDR3 DNA is TGTGCCAGCTCCCCAGGTACCGGGACAGGGAGCAATCAGCCC. Protein: CASSPGTGTGSNQP. The CDR3 in full is CASSPGTGTGSNQPQHF.

Concerning this clone itself: The read comes to an end 3 residues before the CDR3 does, leaving the germline J gene to fill in the end. This sequence joins TRBV11-3 and TRBJ2-3, with no clear D. The CDR3 sequence is 12 residues long. The V gene's germline CDR1 is SGHNT and CDR2 YENEEA. V lost 6 bases, J lost 1 base, and 5 bases lay in between. Incomplete CDR3 DNA: TGTGCCAGCAGTACAGGCACAGATACG. Translated: CASSTGTDT. Given in full, the CDR3 is CASSTGTDTQYF.

A remark on this clone: The read comes to an end 3 residues before the CDR3 does, leaving the germline J gene to fill in the end. The chain couples TRBV7-6 to TRBJ1-3; D perhaps matches TRBD1 (5 bases). Per the germline V gene, CDR1 is SGHVS and CDR2 is FNYEAQ. This CDR3 has 15 amino acids. Trimming stripped 5 bases from V and 2 bases from J, with 13 bases between. The part of the CDR3 DNA that was read is TGTGCCAGCAGCGCACTGGCAGGGCCTGGAAACACC. Translation: CASSALAGPGNT. The full CDR3 reads CASSALAGPGNTIYF.